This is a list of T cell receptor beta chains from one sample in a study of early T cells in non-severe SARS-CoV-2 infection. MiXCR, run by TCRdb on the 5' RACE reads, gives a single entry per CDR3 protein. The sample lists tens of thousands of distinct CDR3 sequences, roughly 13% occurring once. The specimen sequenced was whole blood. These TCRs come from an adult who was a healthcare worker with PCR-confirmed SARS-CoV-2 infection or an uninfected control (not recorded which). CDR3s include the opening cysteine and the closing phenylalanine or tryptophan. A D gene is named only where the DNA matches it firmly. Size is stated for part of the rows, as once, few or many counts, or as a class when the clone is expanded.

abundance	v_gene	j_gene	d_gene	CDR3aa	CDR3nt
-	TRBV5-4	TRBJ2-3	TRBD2	CASSSLAGDVMRTDTQYF	TGTGCCAGCAGCTCCCTAGCGGGAGATGTCATGAGAACAGATACGCAGTATTTT
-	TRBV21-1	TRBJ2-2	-	CASSTCEGKTNLAPNTGELFF	TGTGCCAGCAGCACTTGCGAAGGGAAAACTAACCTAGCTCCGAACACCGGGGAGCTGTTTTTT
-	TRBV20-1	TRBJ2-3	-	CSASRLYTDTQYF	TGCAGTGCTAGTAGGCTATACACAGATACGCAGTATTTT
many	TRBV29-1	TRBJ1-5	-	CSVGGGGPQHF	TGCAGCGTGGGAGGGGGAGGACCCCAGCATTTT
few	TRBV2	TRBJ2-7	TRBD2	CAREREDTYEQYF	TGTGCCAGGGAGCGGGAGGACACCTACGAGCAGTACTTC
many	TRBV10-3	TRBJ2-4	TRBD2	CAISDPGLAAAKNIQYF	TGTGCCATCAGTGACCCGGGACTAGCGGCAGCCAAAAACATTCAGTACTTC
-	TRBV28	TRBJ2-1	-	CASNQLHEQFF	TGTGCCAGCAATCAGCTCCATGAGCAGTTCTTC
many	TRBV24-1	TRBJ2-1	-	CATTGENNEQFF	TGTGCCACGACGGGAGAAAACAATGAGCAGTTCTTC
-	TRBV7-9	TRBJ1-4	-	CASSLGGWNEKLFF	TGTGCCAGCAGCTTAGGTGGCTGGAATGAAAAACTGTTTTTT
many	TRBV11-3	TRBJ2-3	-	CASSLGIATSSQYF	TGTGCCAGCAGCTTAGGGATAGCAACCTCTTCGCAGTATTTT
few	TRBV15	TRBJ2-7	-	CATSRREPGPLF	TGTGCCACCAGCAGGAGAGAACCGGGACCTCTCTTC
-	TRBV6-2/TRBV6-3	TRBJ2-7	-	CASSLQISYEQYF	TGTGCCAGCAGCCTACAGATATCCTACGAGCAGTACTTC
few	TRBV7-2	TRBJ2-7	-	CASSLDWTASYEQYF	TGTGCCAGCAGCTTAGATTGGACAGCCTCCTACGAGCAGTACTTC
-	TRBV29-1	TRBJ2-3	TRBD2	CSSRLAESTDTQYF	TGCAGCTCTCGACTAGCGGAGAGCACAGATACGCAGTATTTT
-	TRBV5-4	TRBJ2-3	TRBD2	CASTPSSGRERIGQYF	TGTGCCAGCACCCCGTCTAGCGGGAGGGAGCGGATCGGGCAGTATTTT
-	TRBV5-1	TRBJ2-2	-	CASSTTPTGELFF	TGCGCCAGCAGCACGACACCGACCGGGGAGCTGTTTTTT
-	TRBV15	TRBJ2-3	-	CATSELGGANTDTQYF	TGTGCCACCAGCGAGTTAGGTGGGGCTAACACAGATACGCAGTATTTT
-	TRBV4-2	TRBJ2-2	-	CASSQELRVAGELFF	TGTGCCAGCAGCCAAGAGCTCCGTGTCGCCGGGGAGCTGTTTTTT
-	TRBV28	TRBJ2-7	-	CASRRDCEQYF	TGTGCCAGCAGGAGGGACTGCGAGCAGTACTTC
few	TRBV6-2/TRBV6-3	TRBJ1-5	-	CASGDGNQPQHF	TGTGCCAGCGGGGACGGCAATCAGCCCCAGCATTTT
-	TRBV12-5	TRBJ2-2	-	CASGLAIAGKNTGELFF	TGTGCTAGTGGTTTGGCGATCGCCGGGAAGAACACCGGGGAGCTGTTTTTT
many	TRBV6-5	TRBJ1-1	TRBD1	CASSHGTAAFF	TGTGCCAGCAGCCACGGGACAGCGGCTTTCTTT
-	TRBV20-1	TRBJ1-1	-	CSATEYMNTEAFF	TGCAGTGCTACGGAATACATGAACACTGAAGCTTTCTTT
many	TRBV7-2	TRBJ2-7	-	CASSDSYYEQYF	TGTGCCAGCAGCGACTCTTACTACGAGCAGTACTTC
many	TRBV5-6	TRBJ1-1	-	CASSLSSLPGVAFF	TGTGCCAGCAGCTTATCTTCCCTTCCCGGGGTAGCTTTCTTT
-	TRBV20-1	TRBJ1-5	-	CSASDSNQPQHF	TGCAGTGCTAGTGACAGCAATCAGCCCCAGCATTTT
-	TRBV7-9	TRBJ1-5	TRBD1	CASSPKGTGNQPQHF	TGTGCCAGCAGCCCAAAGGGGACAGGGAATCAGCCCCAGCATTTT
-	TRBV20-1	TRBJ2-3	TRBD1	CSAAGQDTDTQYF	TGCAGTGCCGCCGGACAGGACACAGATACGCAGTATTTT
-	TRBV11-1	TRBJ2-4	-	CASSLGGPGLQYF	TGTGCCAGCAGCTTAGGCGGACCGGGACTTCAGTACTTC
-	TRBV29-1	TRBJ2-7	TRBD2	CSVEGGLSGRLYEQYF	TGCAGCGTTGAGGGTGGACTAAGCGGGAGGTTATACGAGCAGTACTTC
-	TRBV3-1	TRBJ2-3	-	CASSQRSLRGADTQYF	TGTGCCAGCAGCCAACGATCTCTGCGCGGGGCAGATACGCAGTATTTT
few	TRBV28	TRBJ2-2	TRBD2	CASSLYGRKNGELFF	TGTGCCAGCAGTTTATACGGGAGGAAGAACGGGGAGCTGTTTTTT
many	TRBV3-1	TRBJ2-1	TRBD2	CASSQGTSGAYNEQFF	TGTGCCAGCAGCCAAGGAACTAGCGGCGCCTACAATGAGCAGTTCTTC
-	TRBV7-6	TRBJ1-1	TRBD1	CASSLMQGATEAFF	TGTGCCAGCAGCTTAATGCAGGGGGCAACTGAAGCTTTCTTT
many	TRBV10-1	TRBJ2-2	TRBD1	CASSDHPGGITGELFF	TGCGCCAGCAGTGATCACCCAGGGGGAATAACCGGGGAGCTGTTTTTT
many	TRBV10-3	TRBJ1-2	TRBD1	CAISDRDRIYGYTF	TGTGCCATCAGTGATAGGGACAGGATATATGGCTACACCTTC
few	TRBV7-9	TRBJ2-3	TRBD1	CASSSPGQGDTQYF	TGTGCCAGCAGCTCTCCGGGACAGGGCGATACGCAGTATTTT
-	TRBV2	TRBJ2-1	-	CALSVLENNEQFF	TGTGCGCTCTCGGTCCTGGAAAACAATGAGCAGTTCTTC
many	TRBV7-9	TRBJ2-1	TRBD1	CASSFGDRQEFF	TGTGCCAGCAGCTTTGGGGACAGACAAGAGTTCTTC
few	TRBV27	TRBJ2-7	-	CASSSRTGVREQYF	TGTGCCAGCAGTTCCCGGACGGGGGTTAGGGAGCAGTACTTC
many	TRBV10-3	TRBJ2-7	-	CAIRNLQTDEQYF	TGTGCCATCAGGAACCTACAAACCGACGAGCAGTACTTC
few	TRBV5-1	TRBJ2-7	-	CASSLVGQVSYEQYF	TGCGCCAGCAGCTTGGTAGGTCAGGTCTCCTACGAGCAGTACTTC
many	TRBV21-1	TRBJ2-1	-	CASSIKESSYNEQFF	TGTGCCAGCAGCATCAAGGAGAGCTCCTACAATGAGCAGTTCTTC
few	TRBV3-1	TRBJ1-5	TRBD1	CASSQDLTGNQPQHF	TGTGCCAGCAGCCAAGATTTGACAGGGAATCAGCCCCAGCATTTT
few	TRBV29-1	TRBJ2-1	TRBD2	CSDGLAAYNEQFF	TGCAGCGACGGACTAGCTGCCTACAATGAGCAGTTCTTC
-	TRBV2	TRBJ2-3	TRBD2	CASTQEGRAGTDTQYF	TGTGCCAGCACCCAGGAGGGGAGGGCTGGCACAGATACGCAGTATTTT
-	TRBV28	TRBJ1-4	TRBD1	CASSTQGFNEKLFF	TGTGCCAGCAGTACACAGGGGTTTAATGAAAAACTGTTTTTT
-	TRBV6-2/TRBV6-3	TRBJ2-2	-	CASTGVYVELFF	TGTGCCAGCACCGGGGTTTACGTGGAGCTGTTTTTT
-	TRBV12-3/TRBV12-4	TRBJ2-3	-	CASSFRQFTDTQYF	TGTGCCAGCAGTTTTCGGCAGTTCACAGATACGCAGTATTTT